Detailed here is one TCR beta chain. Authors' processing steps: Amplification of reference gene primers was used by the study to estimate nucleated cell counts. Clones were read by immunoSEQ multiplex PCR, and TCRdb kept only the in-frame ones, dropping some. V, J and clone size are those of that table, while D and trimming were read from the DNA. Here the sample spans some 320,000 clones, over 75% being singletons. Germline CDR1 and CDR2: SGHAT and FQDESV (reference sequence). This CDR3 is built from 16 residues. Trimming took 0 bases from V and 7 from J; bases not matched to a gene: 5. This record belongs to a study of blood T cell repertoires in COVID-19. Study summary: Acute-phase and convalescent COVID-19 samples originated in the United States, Italy and Spain. T cells, B-cell-depleted T cells, or PBMCs supplied cDNA or gDNA.

The sequenced material came from peripheral blood. V and J are TRBV11-1 and TRBJ2-4; 11 bases align to TRBD2. The clonotype was recovered from a woman between 50 and 59 years old who had recovered from COVID-19. The CDR3 reads CASSLAWGLAANIQYF. The CDR3 DNA reads as TGTGCCAGCAGCTTAGCATGGGGACTAGCGGCTAACATTCAGTACTTC.